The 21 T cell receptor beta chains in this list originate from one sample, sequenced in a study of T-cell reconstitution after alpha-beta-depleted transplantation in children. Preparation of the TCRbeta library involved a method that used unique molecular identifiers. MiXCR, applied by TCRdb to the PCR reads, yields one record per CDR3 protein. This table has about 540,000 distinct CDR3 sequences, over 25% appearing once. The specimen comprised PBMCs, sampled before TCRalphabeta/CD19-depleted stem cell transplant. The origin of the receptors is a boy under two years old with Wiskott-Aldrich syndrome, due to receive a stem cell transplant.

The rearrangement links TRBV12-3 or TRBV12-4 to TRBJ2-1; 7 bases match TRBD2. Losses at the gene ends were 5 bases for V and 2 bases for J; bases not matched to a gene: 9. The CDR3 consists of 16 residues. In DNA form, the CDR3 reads TGTGCCAGCAGTGTCACATCTAGCGGACCCTACAATGAGCAGTTCTTC. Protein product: CASSVTSSGPYNEQFF.

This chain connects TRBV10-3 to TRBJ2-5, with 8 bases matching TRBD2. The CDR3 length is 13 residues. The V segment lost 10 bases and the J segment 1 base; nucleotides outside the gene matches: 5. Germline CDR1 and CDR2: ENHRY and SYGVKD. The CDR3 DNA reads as TGTGCCAACGCACTAGCGGCCCAAGAGACCCAGTACTTC. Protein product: CANALAAQETQYF.

This chain's CDR3 is CASSADRATDTQYF. CDR3 nucleotide sequence: TGTGCCAGCAGCGCGGACAGGGCCACAGATACGCAGTATTTT. V is TRBV9 and J is TRBJ2-3, with 8 bases fitting TRBD1. J was trimmed by 2 bases and V by 3 bases; bases with no gene match: 2. CDR3 size: 14 residues. CDR1 is SGDLS and CDR2 is YYNGEE in the germline V gene.

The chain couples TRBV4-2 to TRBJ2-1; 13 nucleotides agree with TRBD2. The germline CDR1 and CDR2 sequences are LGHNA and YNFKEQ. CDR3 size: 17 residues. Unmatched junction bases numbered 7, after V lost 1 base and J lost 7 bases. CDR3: CASSQGKGLAGENEQFF. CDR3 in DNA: TGTGCCAGCAGCCAAGGAAAAGGACTAGCGGGAGAAAATGAGCAGTTCTTC.

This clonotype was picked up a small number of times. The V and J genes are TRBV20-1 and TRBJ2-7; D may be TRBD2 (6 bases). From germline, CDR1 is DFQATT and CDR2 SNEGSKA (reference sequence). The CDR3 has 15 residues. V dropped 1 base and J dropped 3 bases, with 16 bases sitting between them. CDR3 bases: TGCAGTGCTAGAGCCCGGGGACTGGAGTACTACGAGCAGTACTTC. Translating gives CSARARGLEYYEQYF.

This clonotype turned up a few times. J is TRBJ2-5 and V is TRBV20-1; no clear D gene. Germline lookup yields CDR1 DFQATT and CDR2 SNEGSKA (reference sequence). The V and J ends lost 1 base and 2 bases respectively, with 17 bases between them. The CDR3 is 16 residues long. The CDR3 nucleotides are TGCAGTGCTAGAGTGGTAATAGGGTACCCGCAAGAGACCCAGTACTTC. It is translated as CSARVVIGYPQETQYF.

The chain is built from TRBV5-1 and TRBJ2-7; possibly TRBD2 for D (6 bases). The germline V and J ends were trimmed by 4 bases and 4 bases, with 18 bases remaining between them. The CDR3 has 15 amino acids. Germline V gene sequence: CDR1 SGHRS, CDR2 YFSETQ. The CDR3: CASSPGGTVQYEQYF. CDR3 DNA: TGCGCCAGCAGCCCTGGGGGGACGGTGCAGTACGAGCAGTACTTC.

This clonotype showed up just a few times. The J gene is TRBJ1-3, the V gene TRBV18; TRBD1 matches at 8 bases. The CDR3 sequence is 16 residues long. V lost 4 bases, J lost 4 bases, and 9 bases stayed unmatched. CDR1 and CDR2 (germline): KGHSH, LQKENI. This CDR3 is CASSQIRQGNGNTIYF. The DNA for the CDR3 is TGTGCCAGCTCACAAATCAGACAGGGGAACGGAAACACCATATATTTT. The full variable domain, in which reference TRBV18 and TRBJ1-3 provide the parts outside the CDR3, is NAGVMQNPRHLVRRRGQEARLRCSPMKGHSHVYWYRQLPEEGLKFMVYLQKENIIDESGMPKERFSAEFPKEGPSILRIQQVVRGDSAAYFCASSQIRQGNGNTIYFGEGSWLTVV.

CDR3 sequence reads: CSASARGYEQYF. In nucleotides, the CDR3 is TGCAGTGCTAGTGCGCGGGGCTACGAGCAGTACTTC. This chain connects TRBV20-1 to TRBJ2-7; weak D call: TRBD2 (6 bases). Germline CDR1 reads DFQATT; CDR2 reads SNEGSKA (reference sequence). V was cut by 3 bases and J by 3 bases, with 9 bases left in between. The CDR3 is made up of 12 amino acids.

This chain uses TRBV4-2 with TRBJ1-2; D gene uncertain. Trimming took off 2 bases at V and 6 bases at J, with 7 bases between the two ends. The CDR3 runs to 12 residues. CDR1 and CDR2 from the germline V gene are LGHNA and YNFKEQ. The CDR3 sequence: CASSQRVNGYTF. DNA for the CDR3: TGTGCCAGCAGCCAAAGGGTTAATGGCTACACCTTC.

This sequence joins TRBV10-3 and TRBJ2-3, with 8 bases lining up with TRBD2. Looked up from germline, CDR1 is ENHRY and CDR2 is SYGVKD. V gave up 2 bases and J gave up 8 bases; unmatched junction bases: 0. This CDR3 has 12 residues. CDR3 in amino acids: CAISEGLATQYF. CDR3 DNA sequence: TGTGCCATCAGTGAGGGACTAGCTACGCAGTATTTT.

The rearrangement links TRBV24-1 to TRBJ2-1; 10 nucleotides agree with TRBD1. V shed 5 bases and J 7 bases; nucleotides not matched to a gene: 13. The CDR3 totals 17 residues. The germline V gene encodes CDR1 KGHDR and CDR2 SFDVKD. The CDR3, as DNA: TGTGCCACCAGTGGTTATCCGGGACAGGGGCAGGAAAATGAGCAGTTCTTC. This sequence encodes CATSGYPGQGQENEQFF.

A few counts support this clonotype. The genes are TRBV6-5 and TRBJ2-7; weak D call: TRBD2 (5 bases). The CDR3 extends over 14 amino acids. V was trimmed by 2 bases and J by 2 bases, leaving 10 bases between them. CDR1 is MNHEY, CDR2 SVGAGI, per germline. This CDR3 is CASSYSLATYEQYF. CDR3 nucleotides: TGTGCCAGCAGTTACAGCCTAGCAACCTACGAGCAGTACTTC.

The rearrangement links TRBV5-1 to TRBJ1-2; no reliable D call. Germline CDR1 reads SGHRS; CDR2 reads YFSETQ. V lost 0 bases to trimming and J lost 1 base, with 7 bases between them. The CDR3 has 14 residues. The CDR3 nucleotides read TGCGCCAGCAGCTTGGTACCTAATAACTATGGCTACACCTTC. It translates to CASSLVPNNYGYTF.

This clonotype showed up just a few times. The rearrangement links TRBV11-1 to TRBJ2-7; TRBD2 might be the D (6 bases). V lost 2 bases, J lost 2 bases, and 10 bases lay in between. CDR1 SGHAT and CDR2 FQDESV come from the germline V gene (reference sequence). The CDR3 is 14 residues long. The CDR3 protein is CASSLLGGPYEQYF. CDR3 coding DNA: TGTGCCAGCAGCTTACTGGGGGGTCCCTACGAGCAGTACTTC. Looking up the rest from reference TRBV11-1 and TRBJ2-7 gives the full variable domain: EAEVAQSPRYKITEKSQAVAFWCDPISGHATLYWYRQILGQGPELLVQFQDESVVDDSQLPKDRFSAERLKGVDSTLKIQPAELGDSAMYLCASSLLGGPYEQYFGPGTRLTVT.

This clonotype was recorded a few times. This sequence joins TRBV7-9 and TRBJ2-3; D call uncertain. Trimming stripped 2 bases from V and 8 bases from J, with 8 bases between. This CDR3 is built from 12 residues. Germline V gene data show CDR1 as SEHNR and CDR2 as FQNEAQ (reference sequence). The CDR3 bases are TGTGCCAGCAGCTTACTAGGTACTACGCAGTATTTT. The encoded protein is CASSLLGTTQYF.

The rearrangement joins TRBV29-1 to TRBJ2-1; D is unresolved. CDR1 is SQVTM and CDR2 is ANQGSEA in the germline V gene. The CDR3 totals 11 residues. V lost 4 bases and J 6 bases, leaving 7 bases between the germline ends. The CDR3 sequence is CSVAPLNEQFF. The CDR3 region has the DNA TGCAGCGTTGCACCGCTCAATGAGCAGTTCTTC.

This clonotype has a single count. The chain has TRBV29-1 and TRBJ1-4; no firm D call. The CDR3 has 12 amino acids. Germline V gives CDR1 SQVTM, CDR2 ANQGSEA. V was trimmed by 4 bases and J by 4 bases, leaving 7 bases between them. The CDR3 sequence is CSVGRINEKLFF. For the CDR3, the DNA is TGCAGCGTTGGACGGATTAATGAAAAACTGTTTTTT.

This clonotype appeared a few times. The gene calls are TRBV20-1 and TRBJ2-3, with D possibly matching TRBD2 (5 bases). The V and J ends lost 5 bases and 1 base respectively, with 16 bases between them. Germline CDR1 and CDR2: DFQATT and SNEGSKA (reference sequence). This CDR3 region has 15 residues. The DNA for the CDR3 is TGCAGTGCTGGACTCCTCTCTTGGGGCACAGATACGCAGTATTTT. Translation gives CSAGLLSWGTDTQYF.

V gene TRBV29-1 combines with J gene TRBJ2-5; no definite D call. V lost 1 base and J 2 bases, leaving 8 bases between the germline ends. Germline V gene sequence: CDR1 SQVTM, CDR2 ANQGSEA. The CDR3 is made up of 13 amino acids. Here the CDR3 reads CSVEVGGQETQYF. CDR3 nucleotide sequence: TGCAGCGTTGAAGTGGGTGGTCAAGAGACCCAGTACTTC.

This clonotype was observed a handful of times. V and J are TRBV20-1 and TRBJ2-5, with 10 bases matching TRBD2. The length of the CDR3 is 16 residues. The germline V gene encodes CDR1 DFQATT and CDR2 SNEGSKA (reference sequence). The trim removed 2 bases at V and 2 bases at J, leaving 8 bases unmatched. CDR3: CSARRRRTSGQETQYF. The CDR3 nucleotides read TGCAGTGCTAGAAGGCGACGGACTAGCGGACAAGAGACCCAGTACTTC.